This TCR beta chain is drawn from a study of molecular identifiers for immune sequencing clone quantification. Study-level information: With replicates, the RNA of 20,000 or 100,000 naive CD8 cells was split five ways and four were sequenced. General study results and limits: More than 97% of effector molecules, versus under 1% of naive-cell molecules, belonged to clones above 20 RNA copies. Highly expanded clones may be undercounted when identical TCR molecules share barcodes.

In germline, CDR1 is LGHDT, CDR2 YNNKEL (reference sequence). The CDR3 spans 13 residues. V dropped 3 bases and J dropped 4 bases, with 7 bases sitting between them. TCRdb analysed the PCR reads with MiXCR anew, one entry per CDR3 protein. The sample lists more than 85,000 distinct CDR3 sequences, about 35% seen once, with 9% to 10% in the top ten. Comments on this clonotype: Its specificity is not known.

The source material was naive CD8+ T cells from blood, with Jurkat cell RNA spiked in. As for subset: FACS-sorted CD8+CD4-CCR7+CD45RA+ naive T cells. The J gene is TRBJ1-5, the V gene TRBV3-1; D uncertain. The origin of this receptor is a human donor in good health. Some libraries in this study had Jurkat cell RNA spiked in. The CDR3: CASSHGSNQPQHF. In DNA, the CDR3 is TGTGCCAGCAGCCACGGATCTAATCAGCCCCAGCATTTT.